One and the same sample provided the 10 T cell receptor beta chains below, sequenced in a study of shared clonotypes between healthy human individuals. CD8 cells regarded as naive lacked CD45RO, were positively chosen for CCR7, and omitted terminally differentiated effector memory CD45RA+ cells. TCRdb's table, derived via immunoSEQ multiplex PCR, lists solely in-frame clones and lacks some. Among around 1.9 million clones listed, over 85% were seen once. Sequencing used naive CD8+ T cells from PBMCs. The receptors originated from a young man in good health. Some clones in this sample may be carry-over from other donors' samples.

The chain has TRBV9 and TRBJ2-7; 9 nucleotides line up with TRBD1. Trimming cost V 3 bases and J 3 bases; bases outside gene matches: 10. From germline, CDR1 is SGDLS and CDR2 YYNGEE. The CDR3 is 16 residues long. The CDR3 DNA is TGTGCCAGCAGCGCCAACAGGGGGCCACCTTACTACGAGCAGTACTTC. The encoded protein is CASSANRGPPYYEQYF.

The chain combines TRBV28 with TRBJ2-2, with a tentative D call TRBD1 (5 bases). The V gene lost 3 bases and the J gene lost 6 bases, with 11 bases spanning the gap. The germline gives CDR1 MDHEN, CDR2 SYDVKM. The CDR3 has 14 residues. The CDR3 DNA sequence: TGTGCCAGCAGTTTGGTTAGGGGCGCCGGGGAGCTGTTTTTT. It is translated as CASSLVRGAGELFF.

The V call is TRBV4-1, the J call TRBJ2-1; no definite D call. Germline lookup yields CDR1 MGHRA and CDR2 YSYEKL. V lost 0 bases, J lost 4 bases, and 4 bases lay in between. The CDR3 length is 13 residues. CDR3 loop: CASSQDKYNEQFF. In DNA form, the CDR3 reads TGCGCCAGCAGCCAAGATAAATACAATGAGCAGTTCTTC.

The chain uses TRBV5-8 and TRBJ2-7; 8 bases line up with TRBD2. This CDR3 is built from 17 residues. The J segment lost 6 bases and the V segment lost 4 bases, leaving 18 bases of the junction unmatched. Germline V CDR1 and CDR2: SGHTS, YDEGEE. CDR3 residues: CASSPLTSGISWGEQYF. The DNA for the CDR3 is TGTGCCAGCAGCCCGTTAACTAGCGGTATCTCATGGGGCGAGCAGTACTTC.

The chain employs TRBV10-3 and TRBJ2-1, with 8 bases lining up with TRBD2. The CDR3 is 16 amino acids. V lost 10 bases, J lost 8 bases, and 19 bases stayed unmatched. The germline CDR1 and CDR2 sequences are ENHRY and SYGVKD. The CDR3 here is CATGPGAAGVGDEQFF. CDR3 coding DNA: TGTGCCACCGGACCGGGTGCAGCGGGAGTTGGCGATGAGCAGTTCTTC.

The chain's CDR3 is CASSDILGEKLFF. For the CDR3, the DNA is TGTGCCAGCAGTGACATTCTGGGTGAAAAACTGTTTTTT. The chain couples TRBV27 to TRBJ1-4; D gene ambiguous. CDR3 length: 13 residues. Germline V gene sequence: CDR1 MNHEY, CDR2 SMNVEV (reference sequence). The V end lost 5 bases, the J end lost 7 bases, and 11 bases lay between the germline ends.

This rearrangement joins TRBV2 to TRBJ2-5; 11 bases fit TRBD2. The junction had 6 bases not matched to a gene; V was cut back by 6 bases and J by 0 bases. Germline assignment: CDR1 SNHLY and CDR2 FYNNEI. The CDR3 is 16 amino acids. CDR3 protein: CASSPRLAGNQETQYF. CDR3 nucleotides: TGTGCCAGCAGCCCCCGACTAGCGGGGAACCAAGAGACCCAGTACTTC.

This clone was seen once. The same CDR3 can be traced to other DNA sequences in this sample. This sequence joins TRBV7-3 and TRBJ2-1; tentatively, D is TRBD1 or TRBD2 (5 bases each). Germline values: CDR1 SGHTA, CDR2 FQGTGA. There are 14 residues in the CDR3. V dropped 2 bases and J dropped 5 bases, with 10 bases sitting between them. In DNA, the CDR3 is TGTGCCAGCAGCTTAGGGGGTCGGGACAATGAGCAGTTCTTC. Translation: CASSLGGRDNEQFF.

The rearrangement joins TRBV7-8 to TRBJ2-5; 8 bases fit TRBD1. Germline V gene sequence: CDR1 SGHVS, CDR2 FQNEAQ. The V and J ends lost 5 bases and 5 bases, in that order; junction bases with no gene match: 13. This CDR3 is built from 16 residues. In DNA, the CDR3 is TGTGCCAGCAGCCACCCGGACAGGGTAACGGAGGAGACCCAGTACTTC. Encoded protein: CASSHPDRVTEETQYF.

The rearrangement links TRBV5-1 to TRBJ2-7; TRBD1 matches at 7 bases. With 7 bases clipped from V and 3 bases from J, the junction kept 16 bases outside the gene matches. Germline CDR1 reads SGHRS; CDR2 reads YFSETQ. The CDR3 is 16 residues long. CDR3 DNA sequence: TGCGCCAGCGCACGGGACAGAGCATCTTTATACTACGAGCAGTACTTC. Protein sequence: CASARDRASLYYEQYF.